The 18 T cell receptor beta chains below all came from one sample that was sequenced in a study of Ad26.COV2.S vaccination and SARS-CoV-2 variants. Repertoires were generated with immunoSEQ multiplex PCR, while TCRdb's copy carries only in-frame clones and drops some. The data show about 350,000 clones, approximately 84% seen once. Treatment reported: about 20 received Ad26.COV2.S at low or high dose, single or two shots; about 5 received placebo; per-sample allocation not given. The samples date from day 63 after the first vaccine or placebo injection. The sample here was peripheral blood, taken in a trial of Ad26.COV2.S vaccine versus placebo. The receptor set was obtained from a person between 18 and 65 years old who received the Ad26.COV2.S COVID-19 vaccine or a placebo.

DNA for the CDR3: TGTGCCACCAGCGAGTTAGGGGTTGGGGCCAACGTCCTGACTTTC. Amino acid sequence: CATSELGVGANVLTF. The chain has TRBV15 and TRBJ2-6; a weak D match, TRBD1 (5 bases). The CDR3 has 15 amino acids. Trimming pared 5 bases from V and 3 bases from J, leaving 11 bases between. Germline V CDR1 and CDR2: LNHNV, YYDKDF (reference sequence).

The J gene is TRBJ2-3, the V gene TRBV7-9, with TRBD2 matching 13 bases. The CDR3 has 17 amino acids. Germline CDR1 and CDR2: SEHNR and FQNEAQ (reference sequence). The junction had 7 bases not matched to a gene; V was cut back by 5 bases and J by 2 bases. CDR3 coding DNA: TGTGCCAGCAGCCGTGGGACTAGCGGGATTTACACAGATACGCAGTATTTT. Encoded protein: CASSRGTSGIYTDTQYF.

The chain carries TRBV6-2 or TRBV6-3 and TRBJ1-5, with D possibly matching TRBD1 (6 bases). This CDR3 has 16 amino acids. Trimming left V 2 bases short and J 8 bases short, with 19 bases between. CDR1 and CDR2 from the germline V gene are MNHEY and SVGEGT. The CDR3 region is CASSYRRTAESEPQHF. In DNA form, the CDR3 reads TGTGCCAGCAGTTACCGTCGGACAGCCGAATCTGAGCCCCAGCATTTT.

This rearrangement joins TRBV5-6 to TRBJ2-7; a possible D gene is TRBD2 (5 bases). The CDR3 covers 14 residues. V lost 0 bases and J 1 base, leaving 8 bases between the germline ends. Germline lookup yields CDR1 SGHDT and CDR2 YYEEEE. The CDR3 DNA reads TGTGCCAGCAGCTTGGGAGGGCTATCCTACGAGCAGTACTTC. Translated, it gives CASSLGGLSYEQYF.

This chain links TRBV6-2 or TRBV6-3 with TRBJ2-7, with 7 positions matching TRBD2. The CDR3 sequence is 16 residues long. Germline values: CDR1 MNHEY, CDR2 SVGEGT. V was clipped by 5 bases and J by 7 bases; unmatched bases: 17. The CDR3 DNA sequence: TGTGCCAGCAGTCAAAGGACTAGTGGGACCTTATGGGAGCAGTACTTC. The encoded protein is CASSQRTSGTLWEQYF.

V gene TRBV7-2 combines with J gene TRBJ2-2; perhaps TRBD2 as D (6 bases). The CDR3 contains 17 residues. Trimming left V 6 bases short and J 7 bases short, with 24 bases between. Germline assignment: CDR1 SGHTA and CDR2 FQGNSA. The CDR3 spells CASRPNGGALPLGELFF. For the CDR3, the DNA is TGTGCCAGCAGACCCAATGGCGGGGCCCTTCCACTCGGGGAGCTGTTTTTT.

The V and J genes are TRBV19 and TRBJ2-4; 7 bases fit TRBD1. V shed 7 bases, J shed 0 bases, and the junction held 9 bases outside the gene matches. CDR3 length equals 16 residues. In germline, CDR1 is LNHDA, CDR2 SQIVND (reference sequence). This chain's CDR3 is CASTVTGFGAKNIQYF. In DNA form, the CDR3 reads TGTGCCAGTACTGTGACAGGGTTCGGAGCCAAAAACATTCAGTACTTC.

This clone has ten or more counts. This sequence joins TRBV6-5 and TRBJ2-7; no reliable D call. The germline V gene encodes CDR1 MNHEY and CDR2 SVGAGI. V lost 8 bases and J 0 bases, leaving 11 bases between the germline ends. The CDR3 is made up of 13 amino acids. The DNA for the CDR3 is TGTGCCAGCCTCAAACTGGGCTCCTACGAGCAGTACTTC. Translation gives CASLKLGSYEQYF.

This chain links TRBV6-5 with TRBJ1-2; the D is unclear. This CDR3 has 16 amino acids. V lost 0 bases and J 6 bases, leaving 17 bases between the germline ends. Germline-derived CDR1 and CDR2 are MNHEY and SVGAGI. The CDR3 here is CASSYSTIASQHGYTF. CDR3 bases: TGTGCCAGCAGTTACTCGACCATCGCCAGCCAACATGGCTACACCTTC.

This clone occurred a few times. The same CDR3 also results from other DNA sequences found in this sample. CDR3 nucleotide sequence: TGTGCCAGTAGTATAGCGGGTGAAAAACTGTTTTTT. This gives the protein CASSIAGEKLFF. V and J are TRBV19 and TRBJ1-4; D unresolved. The length of the CDR3 is 12 residues. Trimming shortened V by 1 base and J by 7 bases, and 4 bases separated the two germline ends. CDR1 and CDR2 from the germline V gene are LNHDA and SQIVND (reference sequence).

CDR3 loop: CASSLGAGGRGDQYF. The CDR3 DNA follows: TGCGCCAGCAGCTTGGGCGCGGGGGGCCGCGGGGACCAGTACTTC. The chain links TRBV5-1 to TRBJ2-5, with TRBD2 matching 8 bases. The CDR3 contains 15 residues. In germline, CDR1 is SGHRS, CDR2 YFSETQ. The J segment lost 10 bases and the V segment lost 0 bases, leaving 11 bases of the junction unmatched.

The gene calls are TRBV14 and TRBJ1-6; no firm D call. V gave up 1 base and J gave up 5 bases, with 12 bases separating them. Germline V gene sequence: CDR1 SGHDN, CDR2 FVKESK. The CDR3 is 16 amino acids. This chain's CDR3 is CASSQGIRNHNSPLHF. CDR3 bases: TGTGCCAGCAGCCAAGGCATCAGGAACCATAATTCACCCCTCCACTTT.

The rearrangement links TRBV30 to TRBJ1-6; TRBD1 aligns across 7 bases. Trimming cost V 1 base and J 11 bases; bases outside gene matches: 5. Germline V gene sequence: CDR1 GTSNPN, CDR2 SVGIG (reference sequence). This CDR3 comprises 13 residues. The DNA for the CDR3 is TGTGCCTGGAGTGACGGGACAGAAACACCCCTCCACTTT. The encoded protein is CAWSDGTETPLHF.

V gene TRBV6-2 or TRBV6-3 combines with J gene TRBJ2-5; 11 bases fit TRBD2. The J segment lost 2 bases and the V segment lost 6 bases, leaving 8 bases of the junction unmatched. Germline CDR1 MNHEY, CDR2 SVGEGT. This CDR3 region has 16 residues. DNA of the CDR3: TGTGCCAGCAGCCCCCGGCTAGCGGGAGGACAAGAGACCCAGTACTTC. Translated, it gives CASSPRLAGGQETQYF.

The genes are TRBV5-1 and TRBJ2-2; 12 bases line up with TRBD1. The germline V gene encodes CDR1 SGHRS and CDR2 YFSETQ. V was pared by 4 bases and J by 5 bases, with 6 bases of the junction left unmatched. The CDR3 has 16 residues. The DNA of the CDR3 is TGCGCCAGCAGCCCTGGGACAGGGGGCGGTACCGGGGAGCTGTTTTTT. It encodes CASSPGTGGGTGELFF.

This rearrangement joins TRBV4-3 to TRBJ2-3; D gene uncertain. This CDR3 has 17 residues. V dropped 0 bases and J dropped 1 base, with 14 bases sitting between them. The germline V gene encodes CDR1 LGHNA and CDR2 YSLEER. The CDR3 bases are TGCGCCAGCAGCCAAGATAGGGTTGCGGTCCGCACAGATACGCAGTATTTT. This encodes CASSQDRVAVRTDTQYF.

The rearrangement joins TRBV7-2 to TRBJ1-3; maybe TRBD1 (5 bases). The germline CDR1 and CDR2 sequences are SGHTA and FQGNSA. This CDR3 contains 14 residues. The V and J ends lost 7 bases and 1 base respectively, with 11 bases between them. The CDR3, as DNA: TGTGCCAGCATACTTGGGGGGTCTGGAAACACCATATATTTT. Amino acids: CASILGGSGNTIYF.

The J gene is TRBJ2-2, the V gene TRBV19, with D tentatively TRBD2 (5 bases). The germline V gene encodes CDR1 LNHDA and CDR2 SQIVND (reference sequence). V was shortened by 6 bases and J by 1 base, with 12 bases between the two germline ends. There are 15 residues in the CDR3. Here the CDR3 reads CASRPGSVNTGELFF. The DNA of the CDR3 is TGTGCCAGTAGACCAGGTAGCGTGAACACCGGGGAGCTGTTTTTT.